This is a list of T cell receptor beta chains from one sample in a study of shared clonotypes between healthy human individuals. TCRdb keeps only in-frame clones here, not all; method: immunoSEQ multiplex PCR. The table has millions of clones, 85% to 95% seen once; the top ten hold 0.14%. The sample comprised naive CD4+ T cells sorted from blood. Receptors were obtained from a man between 18 and 29 years old in good health. Both conserved end residues are part of each CDR3. The order of the fields is V gene, J gene, D gene, clone size, CDR3 protein, CDR3 DNA. A D gene is named only where the DNA matches it firmly. Expanded clones get a size class; other rows say once, few or many, or leave the size out.

V: TRBV5-5; J: TRBJ1-2; D: .; size: .; CDR3: CASSLPERAIYGYTF; DNA: TGTGCCAGCAGCTTGCCGGAAAGGGCGATCTATGGCTACACCTTC
V: TRBV21-1; J: TRBJ2-2; D: .; size: .; CDR3: CASRSRSTGELFF; DNA: TGTGCCAGCAGATCAAGAAGCACCGGGGAGCTGTTTTTT
V: TRBV28; J: TRBJ1-5; D: TRBD1; size: .; CDR3: CASSPMGTGGFQPQHF; DNA: TGTGCCAGCAGCCCCATGGGGACAGGGGGTTTTCAGCCCCAGCATTTT
V: TRBV11-2; J: TRBJ2-5; D: TRBD2; size: .; CDR3: CASTRLAGGRETQYF; DNA: TGTGCCAGCACCAGACTAGCGGGGGGCCGAGAGACCCAGTACTTC
V: TRBV5-1; J: TRBJ2-5; D: TRBD1; size: .; CDR3: CASSLHSAGDRGQYF; DNA: TGCGCCAGCAGCCTCCACAGTGCCGGGGACAGGGGCCAGTACTTC
V: TRBV5-1; J: TRBJ2-3; D: TRBD1; size: once; CDR3: CASSLTDRSADTQYF; DNA: TGCGCCAGCAGCTTGACGGACAGGTCTGCAGATACGCAGTATTTT
V: TRBV6-5; J: TRBJ2-5; D: .; size: .; CDR3: CASRRRAGTQYF; DNA: TGTGCCAGCAGACGTCGGGCAGGGACCCAGTACTTC
V: TRBV7-2; J: TRBJ2-5; D: .; size: .; CDR3: CASSSQGEAETQYF; DNA: TGTGCCAGCAGCTCCCAGGGCGAAGCAGAGACCCAGTACTTC
V: TRBV28; J: TRBJ1-2; D: TRBD1; size: .; CDR3: CASSFGTGRFLPRANYGYTF; DNA: TGTGCCAGCAGTTTCGGGACAGGGCGTTTTCTCCCTAGAGCTAACTATGGCTACACCTTC
V: TRBV6-6; J: TRBJ2-3; D: .; size: once; CDR3: CASRPAGYHTQYF; DNA: TGTGCCAGCAGACCGGCGGGCTACCATACGCAGTATTTT
V: TRBV11-2; J: TRBJ2-3; D: TRBD2; size: .; CDR3: CASSSGGASGRAQYF; DNA: TGTGCCAGCAGCTCGGGGGGGGCCTCCGGTCGGGCGCAGTATTTT
V: TRBV7-2; J: TRBJ2-7; D: TRBD2; size: .; CDR3: CASSLVGGPGEQYF; DNA: TGTGCCAGCAGCTTGGTGGGAGGGCCGGGGGAGCAGTACTTC
V: TRBV30; J: TRBJ2-1; D: .; size: .; CDR3: CALLTAISYNEQFF; DNA: TGTGCCCTTCTAACGGCAATCTCCTACAATGAGCAGTTCTTC
V: TRBV5-6; J: TRBJ1-1; D: .; size: .; CDR3: CASSFSGVTEAFF; DNA: TGTGCCAGCAGCTTTTCGGGGGTCACTGAAGCTTTCTTT
V: TRBV29-1; J: TRBJ2-3; D: .; size: .; CDR3: CSVAASGTQYF; DNA: TGCAGCGTTGCGGCAAGCGGCACGCAGTATTTT
V: TRBV28; J: TRBJ1-2; D: .; size: .; CDR3: CASSPGGWSYGYTF; DNA: TGTGCCAGCAGCCCAGGCGGGTGGAGCTATGGCTACACCTTC
V: TRBV19; J: TRBJ1-5; D: .; size: .; CDR3: CASSIDEGYSNQPQHF; DNA: TGTGCCAGTAGTATAGATGAGGGGTATAGCAATCAGCCCCAGCATTTT
V: TRBV16; J: TRBJ1-1; D: .; size: .; CDR3: CASSPDRFSGGAFF; DNA: TGTGCCAGCAGCCCAGACAGGTTCTCGGGTGGGGCTTTCTTT
V: TRBV10-3; J: TRBJ1-1; D: .; size: .; CDR3: CAIRQNTEAFF; DNA: TGTGCCATCAGACAGAACACTGAAGCTTTCTTT
V: TRBV29-1; J: TRBJ1-1; D: .; size: .; CDR3: CSGGQNTEAFF; DNA: TGCAGCGGCGGACAGAACACTGAAGCTTTCTTT
V: TRBV7-9; J: TRBJ1-2; D: TRBD1; size: few; CDR3: CASSPGQGRGYTF; DNA: TGTGCCAGCAGCCCGGGACAGGGGAGAGGCTACACCTTC
V: TRBV10-3; J: TRBJ1-3; D: TRBD1; size: .; CDR3: CAISVSQGARNTIYF; DNA: TGTGCCATCAGTGTGTCACAGGGGGCCAGAAACACCATATATTTT
V: TRBV7-9; J: TRBJ2-3; D: .; size: .; CDR3: CASSPTLQRYTDTQYF; DNA: TGTGCCAGCAGCCCCACCCTTCAGAGGTACACAGATACGCAGTATTTT
V: TRBV28; J: TRBJ2-1; D: TRBD1; size: .; CDR3: CASNPPGTGGFYEQFF; DNA: TGTGCCAGCAACCCGCCCGGGACAGGGGGTTTCTATGAGCAGTTCTTC
V: TRBV11-2; J: TRBJ1-2; D: .; size: .; CDR3: CASSSEGNYGYTF; DNA: TGTGCCAGCAGCTCCGAGGGTAACTATGGCTACACCTTC
V: TRBV7-2; J: TRBJ2-5; D: .; size: .; CDR3: CASSRSGGRETQYF; DNA: TGTGCCAGCAGCAGGTCCGGGGGCAGGGAGACCCAGTACTTC
V: TRBV14; J: TRBJ2-7; D: .; size: once; CDR3: CASSQVHNGRDPSYEQYF; DNA: TGTGCCAGCAGCCAAGTCCATAATGGTCGGGACCCATCCTACGAGCAGTACTTC
V: TRBV29-1; J: TRBJ1-2; D: .; size: .; CDR3: CSVDTGGLYGYTF; DNA: TGCAGCGTTGATACGGGAGGATTATATGGCTACACCTTC
V: TRBV29-1; J: TRBJ2-7; D: TRBD1; size: .; CDR3: CSVTGTGSYEQYF; DNA: TGCAGCGTCACCGGGACAGGGTCCTACGAGCAGTACTTC
V: TRBV5-1; J: TRBJ2-5; D: .; size: once; CDR3: CASSLLRGRSCPETQYF; DNA: TGCGCCAGCAGCCTACTCCGCGGAAGGTCCTGCCCAGAGACCCAGTACTTC
V: TRBV11-2; J: TRBJ2-5; D: .; size: few; CDR3: CASSLDPDFVAQYF; DNA: TGTGCCAGCAGCTTAGATCCCGATTTTGTGGCCCAGTACTTC
V: TRBV10-2; J: TRBJ1-1; D: TRBD1; size: .; CDR3: CASSTQGQGNTEAFF; DNA: TGCGCCAGCAGTACACAGGGACAGGGGAACACTGAAGCTTTCTTT
V: TRBV19; J: TRBJ1-1; D: .; size: .; CDR3: CATMEAGNTEAFF; DNA: TGTGCCACCATGGAGGCAGGGAACACTGAAGCTTTCTTT
V: TRBV12-5; J: TRBJ2-2; D: .; size: .; CDR3: CASGTIGITGELFF; DNA: TGTGCTAGTGGAACTATCGGGATCACCGGGGAGCTGTTTTTT
V: TRBV9; J: TRBJ2-3; D: .; size: .; CDR3: CASSVRTDTQYF; DNA: TGTGCCAGCAGCGTTAGGACAGATACGCAGTATTTT
V: TRBV15; J: TRBJ1-1; D: .; size: .; CDR3: CATSRDSGKAFF; DNA: TGTGCCACCAGCAGAGATTCGGGGAAGGCTTTCTTT
V: TRBV4-3; J: TRBJ2-1; D: .; size: .; CDR3: CASSRSSYNEQFF; DNA: TGCGCCAGCAGCCGAAGCTCCTACAATGAGCAGTTCTTC
V: TRBV5-1; J: TRBJ2-5; D: TRBD2; size: .; CDR3: CASSLGSGETETQYF; DNA: TGCGCCAGCAGCTTGGGTAGCGGGGAGACAGAGACCCAGTACTTC
V: TRBV5-1; J: TRBJ2-3; D: TRBD2; size: once; CDR3: CASSLETSGSFSIDTQYF; DNA: TGCGCCAGCAGCTTGGAGACTAGCGGGAGTTTTTCCATAGATACGCAGTATTTT
V: TRBV10-1; J: TRBJ2-3; D: .; size: .; CDR3: CATNDQAGDTQYF; DNA: TGCGCCACAAACGACCAGGCTGGAGATACGCAGTATTTT
V: TRBV4-1; J: TRBJ1-5; D: TRBD1; size: once; CDR3: CASRERTGERGNQPQHF; DNA: TGCGCCAGCAGGGAGAGGACAGGGGAAAGGGGCAATCAGCCCCAGCATTTT
V: TRBV12-5; J: TRBJ1-4; D: .; size: .; CDR3: CASGLVLGSNEKLFF; DNA: TGTGCTAGTGGTTTGGTACTGGGATCTAATGAAAAACTGTTTTTT
V: TRBV14; J: TRBJ2-1; D: TRBD2; size: .; CDR3: CASGPSGRAGEQFF; DNA: TGTGCCAGCGGACCTAGCGGGAGGGCCGGTGAGCAGTTCTTC
V: TRBV7-8; J: TRBJ2-1; D: TRBD2; size: .; CDR3: CASSFAGLAASYNEQFF; DNA: TGTGCCAGCAGCTTCGCTGGACTAGCGGCCTCCTACAATGAGCAGTTCTTC
V: TRBV6-6; J: TRBJ2-7; D: TRBD1; size: once; CDR3: CASSHGQGAYEQYF; DNA: TGTGCCAGCAGCCACGGACAGGGGGCCTACGAGCAGTACTTC
V: TRBV27; J: TRBJ1-2; D: .; size: once; CDR3: CASSGGRMNGYTF; DNA: TGTGCCAGCAGTGGGGGAAGAATGAATGGCTACACCTTC
V: TRBV28; J: TRBJ1-2; D: .; size: .; CDR3: CASMAQPTRGYTF; DNA: TGTGCCAGCATGGCTCAGCCAACGAGGGGCTACACCTTC
V: TRBV28; J: TRBJ2-2; D: TRBD2; size: .; CDR3: CASRWDTRTSGFPRELFF; DNA: TGTGCCAGCAGATGGGACACAAGGACTAGCGGGTTTCCGCGGGAGCTGTTTTTT
V: TRBV5-5; J: TRBJ1-3; D: .; size: .; CDR3: CASSPNGPSGNTIYF; DNA: TGTGCCAGCAGCCCTAACGGCCCCTCTGGAAACACCATATATTTT
V: TRBV6-1; J: TRBJ1-5; D: .; size: .; CDR3: CASSEGGNNQPQHF; DNA: TGTGCCAGCAGTGAGGGGGGGAACAATCAGCCCCAGCATTTT
V: TRBV4-1; J: TRBJ1-2; D: TRBD1; size: once; CDR3: CASSRPTGYYGYTF; DNA: TGCGCCAGCAGCCGCCCGACAGGGTACTATGGCTACACCTTC
V: TRBV5-8; J: TRBJ2-5; D: .; size: .; CDR3: CASSLEGGGETQYF; DNA: TGTGCCAGCAGCTTGGAAGGGGGGGGAGAGACCCAGTACTTC
V: TRBV2; J: TRBJ2-2; D: .; size: .; CDR3: CASSVQNTGELFF; DNA: TGTGCCAGCAGTGTTCAGAACACCGGGGAGCTGTTTTTT
V: TRBV13; J: TRBJ2-1; D: .; size: .; CDR3: CASSFRREWEQFF; DNA: TGTGCCAGCAGCTTCAGACGGGAGTGGGAGCAGTTCTTC
V: TRBV7-2; J: TRBJ2-2; D: TRBD1; size: .; CDR3: CASSSNRDRGNTGELFF; DNA: TGTGCCAGCAGCTCCAACCGGGACAGGGGTAACACCGGGGAGCTGTTTTTT